This T cell receptor (beta chain) stems from a study of neurological immune-mediated disorders. Study observations and caveats: Multiple sclerosis, the disease with the least TCR clonal expansion, fell below healthy controls, whereas HTLV-1-associated myelopathy showed the most.

A single run covered 15-18 subjects with over 160 million TCR-beta sequences. TCRdb passed the 5' RACE reads through MiXCR, listing each CDR3 protein once. The table includes tens of thousands of distinct CDR3 sequences, 12% to 15% detected once. The table lists this clonotype with many counts. As yet, its antigen is unknown. Volunteers from a blood bank in Maryland, USA, constituted the healthy controls. The specimen was PBMCs. This clonotype was sampled from a woman in her 50s in good health.

The CDR3 DNA reads TGCGCCAGCAGCGAAACTAGCAATGAGCAGTTCTTC. It translates to CASSETSNEQFF. This chain links TRBV5-1 with TRBJ2-1, with D perhaps TRBD2 (5 bases). The germline CDR1 and CDR2 sequences are SGHRS and YFSETQ. This CDR3 spans 12 amino acids. V dropped 4 bases and J dropped 6 bases, with 8 bases sitting between them.